This is a list of T cell receptor beta chains from one sample in a study of blood T cell repertoires in COVID-19. Clones were read by immunoSEQ multiplex PCR, and TCRdb kept only the in-frame ones, dropping some. This sample has over 250,000 clones; approximately 86% occur once, and the top ten carry 13%. The sequenced sample consisted of peripheral blood. These receptors originate from a woman aged 70-85 years with COVID-19, enrolled during active disease. The CDR3 runs from the conserved cysteine through the conserved F or W. D genes are given only for firm matches. The size of a clone is reported for some rows only, either as once, few or many, or as a class for expanded clones.

clone_size d_call j_call v_call cdr3_aa cdr3_nt
NA NA TRBJ1-2 TRBV18 CASSPSGVYGYTF TGTGCCAGCTCACCGTCAGGGGTCTATGGCTACACCTTC
NA TRBD2 TRBJ2-3 TRBV27 CASSLSTPLAGWSDTQYF TGTGCCAGCAGTTTATCGACCCCCCTAGCGGGGTGGTCAGATACGCAGTATTTT
NA NA TRBJ1-1 TRBV27 CASSLKGDTEAFF TGTGCCAGCAGTTTAAAAGGGGACACTGAAGCTTTCTTT
once TRBD1 TRBJ2-2 TRBV7-2 CASRSPGQGTTGELFF TGTGCCAGCAGGTCACCGGGACAGGGGACCACCGGGGAGCTGTTTTTT
NA NA TRBJ2-1 TRBV29-1 CSILGRDMSNEQFF TGCAGCATCCTAGGCCGGGACATGTCAAATGAGCAGTTCTTC
NA TRBD1 TRBJ1-1 TRBV14 CASSQRQGNTEAFF TGTGCCAGCAGCCAACGACAGGGGAACACTGAAGCTTTCTTT
NA NA TRBJ1-5 TRBV30 CAWSPGGDQPQHF TGTGCCTGGAGCCCAGGCGGGGATCAGCCCCAGCATTTT
large NA TRBJ2-7 TRBV18 CASSFRGLNTYEQYF TGTGCCAGCTCCTTCAGGGGTCTTAACACCTACGAGCAGTACTTC
NA NA TRBJ2-3 TRBV7-9 CASSLSRDTQYF TGTGCCAGCAGCTTATCTCGAGATACGCAGTATTTT
NA TRBD1 TRBJ2-3 TRBV5-5 CASSKDRGSSTDTQYF TGTGCCAGCAGCAAGGACAGGGGATCTAGCACAGATACGCAGTATTTT
NA NA TRBJ2-5 TRBV6-5 CASSVIQETQYF TGTGCCAGCAGCGTAATCCAAGAGACCCAGTACTTC
NA TRBD1 TRBJ1-3 TRBV5-1 CASSLAGQGYGNTIYF TGCGCCAGCAGCTTGGCCGGACAGGGTTACGGAAACACCATATATTTT
NA NA TRBJ1-1 TRBV18 CASSPYRVQEGTEAFF TGTGCCAGCTCACCATACCGCGTACAGGAGGGCACTGAAGCTTTCTTT
NA NA TRBJ1-5 TRBV19 CASSIKGLESYSNQPQHF TGTGCCAGTAGTATAAAAGGTTTGGAGTCGTATAGCAATCAGCCCCAGCATTTT
few NA TRBJ1-1 TRBV7-9 CASSPSGLF TGTGCCAGCAGCCCTTCGGGTCTCTTT
NA NA TRBJ2-3 TRBV28 CASSLYTDTQYF TGTGCCAGCAGTTTGTACACAGATACGCAGTATTTT
NA NA TRBJ1-3 TRBV5-1 CASSLGHNLGNTIYF TGCGCCAGCAGCTTAGGACACAACCTCGGCAACACCATATATTTT
once TRBD2 TRBJ2-3 TRBV9 CASSPPGGGDTQYF TGTGCCAGCAGCCCCCCCGGGGGGGGAGATACGCAGTATTTT